Following are 20 T cell receptor beta chains from one sample sequenced in a study of T cell responses to AZD1222 COVID-19 vaccine. Some clones are missing from TCRdb's copy, which holds only in-frame ones; the method was immunoSEQ multiplex PCR. The sample lists approximately 160,000 clones, 75% to 95% occurring once. The sequencing here drew on peripheral blood, taken on day 0 of AZD1222 vaccination. The receptors were gathered from an adult in good health.

The rearrangement links TRBV27 to TRBJ2-1, with D maybe TRBD2 (6 bases). Germline V lookup: CDR1 MNHEY, CDR2 SMNVEV (reference sequence). V was shortened by 5 bases and J by 5 bases, with 13 bases between the two germline ends. This CDR3 region has 14 residues. The DNA of the CDR3 is TGTGCCAGCAGTCGTGGGACTGCTAACAATGAGCAGTTCTTC. Encoded protein: CASSRGTANNEQFF.

The chain is built from TRBV2 and TRBJ1-1; D might be TRBD1 (5 bases). The germline V gene encodes CDR1 SNHLY and CDR2 FYNNEI. The CDR3 length is 12 residues. With 3 bases removed from V and 11 bases from J, the gap between germline ends came to 13 bases. The CDR3 loop is CASSDSPAGAFF. The CDR3 DNA sequence: TGTGCCAGCAGTGACAGCCCGGCAGGGGCTTTCTTT.

The chain carries TRBV25-1 and TRBJ2-1; D perhaps matches TRBD2 (5 bases). CDR3 length equals 13 residues. V was clipped by 6 bases and J by 10 bases, with 16 bases between them. Germline-derived CDR1 and CDR2 are MGHDK and SYGVNS. The chain's CDR3 is CASRDSDVNEQFF. The CDR3 DNA sequence: TGTGCCAGCAGGGACTCGGATGTGAACGAGCAGTTCTTC.

This sequence joins TRBV19 and TRBJ2-4; no reliable D call. The CDR3 spans 13 residues. V was shortened by 6 bases and J by 4 bases, with 10 bases between the two germline ends. From germline, CDR1 is LNHDA and CDR2 SQIVND (reference sequence). The CDR3 sequence: CASRGLTKNIQYF. The CDR3 bases are TGTGCCAGTAGGGGCCTTACGAAAAACATTCAGTACTTC.

The chain carries TRBV7-9 and TRBJ1-3; possibly TRBD1 for D (6 bases). Germline loops: CDR1 SEHNR, CDR2 FQNEAQ (reference sequence). Trimming left V 8 bases short and J 4 bases short, with 9 bases between. The CDR3 spans 12 residues. CDR3 coding DNA: TGTGCCAGCCAGGGGACGGGAAACACCATATATTTT. This gives the protein CASQGTGNTIYF. Full variable domain (outside the CDR3, taken from reference TRBV7-9 and TRBJ1-3): DTGVSQNPRHKITKRGQNVTFRCDPISEHNRLYWYRQTLGQGPEFLTYFQNEAQLEKSRLLSDRFSAERPKGSFSTLEIQRTEQGDSAMYLCASQGTGNTIYFGEGSWLTVV.

The V and J genes are TRBV7-2 and TRBJ2-1; 7 positions match TRBD2. In germline, CDR1 is SGHTA, CDR2 FQGNSA. The CDR3 spans 14 residues. With 5 bases clipped from V and 5 bases from J, the junction kept 6 bases outside the gene matches. The CDR3 coding sequence is TGTGCCAGCAGCCCTCGGACTAGAAACAATGAGCAGTTCTTC. Protein sequence: CASSPRTRNNEQFF.

The CDR3 loop is CASTVIDTSSIYGYTF. CDR3 nucleotide sequence: TGTGCCAGTACCGTTATAGACACCTCCTCTATCTATGGCTACACCTTC. The chain joins TRBV19 to TRBJ1-2; D ambiguous. Germline V gene lookup returns CDR1 LNHDA and CDR2 SQIVND (reference sequence). Deletions cut 7 bases from V and 4 bases from J, with 22 bases between. There are 16 residues in the CDR3.

The chain links TRBV19 to TRBJ2-1; D is undetermined. Per germline, CDR1 LNHDA and CDR2 SQIVND (reference sequence). The CDR3 has 14 amino acids. Trimming cost V 6 bases and J 1 base, with 10 bases left between them. In DNA, the CDR3 is TGTGCCAGTAGGTCGAGGTTATCCTACAATGAGCAGTTCTTC. As protein: CASRSRLSYNEQFF. The full variable domain, with the rest looked up from reference TRBV19 and TRBJ2-1, is DGGITQSPKYLFRKEGQNVTLSCEQNLNHDAMYWYRQDPGQGLRLIYYSQIVNDFQKGDIAEGYSVSREKKESFPLTVTSAQKNPTAFYLCASRSRLSYNEQFFGPGTRLTVL.

This clone was counted once. This chain uses TRBV18 with TRBJ2-1; tentative D call: TRBD2 (5 bases). V was clipped by 3 bases and J by 0 bases, with 9 bases between them. Germline CDR1 reads KGHSH; CDR2 reads LQKENI. The CDR3 extends over 15 amino acids. The CDR3 DNA reads TGTGCCAGCTCACCCAGCGGATACTCCTACAATGAGCAGTTCTTC. It codes for CASSPSGYSYNEQFF.

The rearrangement links TRBV5-4 to TRBJ1-4; 8 bases fit TRBD1. The CDR3 extends over 14 amino acids. Germline CDR1 and CDR2: SGHNT and YYREEE (reference sequence). The junction had 7 bases not matched to a gene; V was cut back by 4 bases and J by 8 bases. CDR3 bases: TGTGCCAGCAGCCCAGGGGGCGCGGGAGAAAAACTGTTTTTT. This translates into CASSPGGAGEKLFF.

The chain is built from TRBV28 and TRBJ1-5, with TRBD1 matching 12 bases. Germline V gene sequence: CDR1 MDHEN, CDR2 SYDVKM. J was trimmed by 9 bases and V by 7 bases; bases with no gene match: 16. This CDR3 is built from 17 residues. The CDR3 spells CASKGTGGAGLSRPQHF. The CDR3 nucleotides read TGTGCCAGCAAGGGGACAGGGGGCGCGGGGCTCTCGAGGCCCCAGCATTTT. The full variable domain, its missing parts supplied by reference TRBV28 and TRBJ1-5, is DVKVTQSSRYLVKRTGEKVFLECVQDMDHENMFWYRQDPGLGLRLIYFSYDVKMKEKGDIPEGYSVSREKKERFSLILESASTNQTSMYLCASKGTGGAGLSRPQHFGDGTRLSIL.

The chain is built from TRBV7-3 and TRBJ2-3, with D hard to call. Trimming left V 4 bases short and J 9 bases short, with 8 bases between. This CDR3 spans 11 amino acids. CDR1 SGHTA and CDR2 FQGTGA come from the germline V gene. The CDR3: CASSSAQTQYF. CDR3 coding DNA: TGTGCCAGCAGCTCTGCTCAGACGCAGTATTTT.

This chain connects TRBV11-2 to TRBJ2-7; maybe TRBD2 (6 bases). Trimming left V 0 bases short and J 7 bases short, with 16 bases between. The CDR3 is made up of 15 amino acids. From germline, CDR1 is SGHAT and CDR2 FQNNGV. Here the CDR3 reads CASSLDRLVKGEQYF. DNA for the CDR3: TGTGCCAGCAGCTTAGATCGACTAGTAAAGGGTGAGCAGTACTTC. The whole variable domain, remainder taken from reference TRBV11-2 and TRBJ2-7, is EAGVAQSPRYKIIEKRQSVAFWCNPISGHATLYWYQQILGQGPKLLIQFQNNGVVDDSQLPKDRFSAERLKGVDSTLKIQPAKLEDSAVYLCASSLDRLVKGEQYFGPGTRLTVT.

The rearrangement uses TRBV5-1 and TRBJ2-1; D remains ambiguous. The CDR3 covers 16 residues. The V gene's germline CDR1 is SGHRS and CDR2 YFSETQ. Trimming took off 3 bases at V and 0 bases at J, with 13 bases between the two ends. This chain's CDR3 is CASSSWTVSSYNEQFF. The CDR3 DNA sequence: TGCGCCAGCAGCTCCTGGACGGTGAGCTCCTACAATGAGCAGTTCTTC.

This clone was picked up one time. J is TRBJ1-2 and V is TRBV28; 8 bases agree with TRBD1. The CDR3 loop spans 14 amino acids. J lost 7 bases, V lost 3 bases, and 7 bases had no gene match. Germline V gene data show CDR1 as MDHEN and CDR2 as SYDVKM. The CDR3 nucleotides read TGTGCCAGCAGTTTGCGACAGGGGTTGGCTGGCTACACCTTC. Encoded protein: CASSLRQGLAGYTF.

The gene calls are TRBV23-1 and TRBJ1-2; the match to TRBD1 covers 9 bases. TRBV23-1 counts as an open reading frame of uncertain function. This CDR3 comprises 15 residues. V lost 4 bases, J lost 9 bases, and 12 bases stayed unmatched. CDR3 region: CASSPWTGETDRYTF. CDR3 nucleotides: TGCGCCAGCAGTCCTTGGACAGGGGAGACCGATCGCTACACCTTC.

The DNA of the CDR3 is TGTGCCAGCAGCTACAGACAGGGAAGCTCCTACGAGCAGTACTTC. Translation gives CASSYRQGSSYEQYF. The chain has TRBV11-3 and TRBJ2-7, with 7 bases fitting TRBD1. This CDR3 has 15 residues. Germline trimming cut 4 bases from V and 0 bases from J; bases unmatched to any gene: 6. Germline V gene sequence: CDR1 SGHNT, CDR2 YENEEA.

The gene calls are TRBV27 and TRBJ2-7; no clear D. The CDR3 covers 13 residues. V shed 0 bases and J shed 3 bases, with 6 bases lying between them. The V gene's germline CDR1 is MNHEY and CDR2 SMNVEV (reference sequence). In nucleotides, the CDR3 is TGTGCCAGCAGTTTATCGCTTTTCTACGAGCAGTACTTC. Its translation is CASSLSLFYEQYF.

The chain combines TRBV4-1 with TRBJ2-3; 8 bases fit TRBD2. The CDR3 runs to 17 residues. V lost 3 bases and J lost 5; bases outside the gene matches: 13. Germline CDR1 reads MGHRA; CDR2 reads YSYEKL. The CDR3: CASSQSVNGRAEDTQYF. The CDR3 region has the DNA TGCGCCAGCAGCCAGTCAGTCAACGGGAGGGCCGAAGATACGCAGTATTTT.

The chain has TRBV11-3 and TRBJ2-1; D unclear. This CDR3 comprises 16 residues. The germline V gene encodes CDR1 SGHNT and CDR2 YENEEA. V shed 1 base and J shed 0 bases, with 10 bases lying between them. Here the CDR3 DNA reads TGTGCCAGCAGCTTAGGTGCGTCCTCCTCCTACAATGAGCAGTTCTTC. Protein: CASSLGASSSYNEQFF.